The rows below give T cell receptor beta chains drawn from one sample of a study of CD8 T cells in ankylosing spondylitis. TCRdb passed the 5' RACE reads through MiXCR, listing each CDR3 protein once. The sample has 500,000 or so distinct CDR3 sequences, about 5.2% seen once. Sequencing input: blood, either unsorted or a sorted T cell fraction (not recorded which). These receptors came from a male donor with ankylosing spondylitis. The CDR3 runs from the conserved cysteine through the conserved F or W. The D gene is left open where the match is weak. Size is stated for part of the rows, as once, few or many counts, or as a class when the clone is expanded.

j_call: TRBJ1-5; clone_size: many; v_call: TRBV28; d_call: -; cdr3_aa: CASSTDRPQHF; cdr3_nt: TGTGCCAGCAGTACTGATCGGCCCCAGCATTTT
j_call: TRBJ2-7; clone_size: many; v_call: TRBV20-1; d_call: -; cdr3_aa: CSATKPAPGREQYF; cdr3_nt: TGCAGTGCTACCAAACCGGCACCCGGGCGCGAGCAGTACTTC
j_call: TRBJ2-3; clone_size: many; v_call: TRBV20-1; d_call: -; cdr3_aa: CSAAPRVIKADTQYF; cdr3_nt: TGCAGTGCCGCCCCCAGGGTAATTAAGGCAGATACGCAGTATTTT
j_call: TRBJ1-1; clone_size: few; v_call: TRBV6-1; d_call: -; cdr3_aa: CASGRRMGLNTEAFF; cdr3_nt: TGTGCCAGCGGGAGACGGATGGGCCTGAACACTGAAGCTTTCTTT
j_call: TRBJ1-3; clone_size: many; v_call: TRBV10-3; d_call: -; cdr3_aa: CASRKGDTIYF; cdr3_nt: TGTGCCAGCAGAAAGGGGGACACCATATATTTT
j_call: TRBJ1-2; clone_size: many; v_call: TRBV5-1; d_call: -; cdr3_aa: CASRDLYGGYGYTF; cdr3_nt: TGCGCCAGCAGGGATCTGTATGGTGGCTATGGCTACACCTTC
j_call: TRBJ2-7; clone_size: -; v_call: TRBV24-1; d_call: -; cdr3_aa: CATPRNEQYF; cdr3_nt: TGTGCCACTCCCCGCAACGAGCAGTACTTC
j_call: TRBJ2-1; clone_size: many; v_call: TRBV7-2; d_call: -; cdr3_aa: CASSSPGLYEQFF; cdr3_nt: TGTGCCAGCAGCTCCCCAGGGCTTTATGAGCAGTTCTTC
j_call: TRBJ2-3; clone_size: many; v_call: TRBV7-9; d_call: TRBD1; cdr3_aa: CASTPGQGEVAYTQYF; cdr3_nt: TGTGCAAGCACCCCCGGACAGGGCGAGGTCGCGTATACGCAGTATTTT
j_call: TRBJ2-1; clone_size: many; v_call: TRBV29-1; d_call: -; cdr3_aa: CSVGRDILYNEQFF; cdr3_nt: TGCAGCGTTGGCAGGGACATTCTGTACAATGAGCAGTTCTTC
j_call: TRBJ2-7; clone_size: many; v_call: TRBV7-2; d_call: -; cdr3_aa: CASSNRYEQYF; cdr3_nt: TGTGCCAGCAGCAACCGCTACGAGCAGTACTTC
j_call: TRBJ2-6; clone_size: -; v_call: TRBV11-2; d_call: -; cdr3_aa: CASSFSAWSIPSGANVLTF; cdr3_nt: TGTGCCAGCAGCTTTTCGGCGTGGTCAATTCCCTCTGGGGCCAACGTCCTGACTTTC
j_call: TRBJ1-4; clone_size: many; v_call: TRBV28; d_call: -; cdr3_aa: CASSLWERGEKLFF; cdr3_nt: TGTGCCAGCAGTTTATGGGAAAGGGGTGAAAAACTGTTTTTT
j_call: TRBJ1-1; clone_size: many; v_call: TRBV7-9; d_call: -; cdr3_aa: CASSLAGRVTEAFF; cdr3_nt: TGTGCCAGCAGCTTAGCAGGACGGGTCACTGAAGCTTTCTTT
j_call: TRBJ1-2; clone_size: many; v_call: TRBV7-9; d_call: -; cdr3_aa: CASSPTAGNDDGYTF; cdr3_nt: TGTGCCAGCAGCCCCACCGCTGGTAACGACGATGGCTACACCTTC
j_call: TRBJ2-2; clone_size: -; v_call: TRBV6-1; d_call: TRBD1; cdr3_aa: CASSPPDRVNTGELFF; cdr3_nt: TGTGCCAGCAGTCCCCCGGACAGGGTGAACACCGGGGAGCTGTTTTTT
j_call: TRBJ2-1; clone_size: -; v_call: TRBV4-1; d_call: -; cdr3_aa: CASSRLAGGGQFF; cdr3_nt: TGCGCCAGCAGCCGCTTGGCGGGCGGTGGGCAGTTCTTC
j_call: TRBJ1-1; clone_size: few; v_call: TRBV20-1; d_call: -; cdr3_aa: CSARDLRAEAFF; cdr3_nt: TGCAGTGCTAGAGATCTCAGGGCTGAAGCTTTCTTT
j_call: TRBJ2-2; clone_size: many; v_call: TRBV6-2/TRBV6-3; d_call: -; cdr3_aa: CASKRVPNTGELFF; cdr3_nt: TGTGCCAGCAAGCGCGTACCGAACACCGGGGAGCTGTTTTTT
j_call: TRBJ2-7; clone_size: few; v_call: TRBV28; d_call: TRBD2; cdr3_aa: CASMERGAADEQYF; cdr3_nt: TGTGCCAGCATGGAGCGGGGGGCTGCTGACGAGCAGTACTTC
j_call: TRBJ1-2; clone_size: -; v_call: TRBV5-1; d_call: -; cdr3_aa: CASSLVGQSGYTF; cdr3_nt: TGCGCCAGCAGCTTGGTAGGGCAGTCTGGCTACACCTTC
j_call: TRBJ2-2; clone_size: many; v_call: TRBV7-9; d_call: TRBD1; cdr3_aa: CASRGQQNTGELFF; cdr3_nt: TGTGCCAGTAGGGGACAGCAAAACACCGGGGAGCTGTTTTTT
j_call: TRBJ2-3; clone_size: -; v_call: TRBV24-1; d_call: -; cdr3_aa: CATSDGGGADTQYF; cdr3_nt: TGTGCCACCAGTGATGGAGGAGGGGCAGATACGCAGTATTTT
j_call: TRBJ2-5; clone_size: many; v_call: TRBV29-1; d_call: -; cdr3_aa: CSVGSLEETQYF; cdr3_nt: TGCAGCGTTGGGTCACTAGAGGAGACCCAGTACTTC
j_call: TRBJ2-1; clone_size: -; v_call: TRBV4-1; d_call: -; cdr3_aa: CASRARAGTPPYTASYNEQFF; cdr3_nt: TGCGCCAGCAGGGCCCGGGCCGGGACTCCTCCATACACAGCCTCCTACAATGAGCAGTTCTTC
j_call: TRBJ2-1; clone_size: many; v_call: TRBV7-2; d_call: TRBD2; cdr3_aa: CASSLLGGSSYNEQFF; cdr3_nt: TGTGCCAGCAGCTTACTCGGGGGGAGCTCCTACAATGAGCAGTTCTTC
j_call: TRBJ2-7; clone_size: many; v_call: TRBV10-3; d_call: -; cdr3_aa: CAINQGLNYEQYF; cdr3_nt: TGTGCCATCAATCAGGGGCTTAACTACGAGCAGTACTTC
j_call: TRBJ2-1; clone_size: many; v_call: TRBV7-2; d_call: TRBD2; cdr3_aa: CASSRGLAYNEQFF; cdr3_nt: TGTGCCAGCAGCCGGGGACTAGCCTACAATGAGCAGTTCTTC
j_call: TRBJ2-1; clone_size: many; v_call: TRBV12-3/TRBV12-4; d_call: TRBD2; cdr3_aa: CASTISGAGVWNEQFF; cdr3_nt: TGTGCCAGCACCATATCTGGGGCGGGAGTATGGAATGAGCAGTTCTTC
j_call: TRBJ2-3; clone_size: -; v_call: TRBV10-2; d_call: -; cdr3_aa: CASSAVQRSDTQYF; cdr3_nt: TGCGCCAGCAGTGCCGTTCAGAGGTCAGATACGCAGTATTTT
j_call: TRBJ2-2; clone_size: many; v_call: TRBV15; d_call: -; cdr3_aa: CATSRDPNRLTGELFF; cdr3_nt: TGTGCCACCAGCAGAGATCCGAACAGGTTGACCGGGGAGCTGTTTTTT
j_call: TRBJ2-3; clone_size: few; v_call: TRBV6-5; d_call: -; cdr3_aa: CASSYSRVPDTQYF; cdr3_nt: TGTGCCAGCAGTTACAGCAGGGTACCAGATACGCAGTATTTT
j_call: TRBJ2-7; clone_size: many; v_call: TRBV15; d_call: -; cdr3_aa: CATRARSGVPYEQYF; cdr3_nt: TGTGCCACCAGGGCTAGGAGTGGGGTACCCTACGAGCAGTACTTC
j_call: TRBJ1-1; clone_size: many; v_call: TRBV4-3; d_call: -; cdr3_aa: CASSQDFQGLEAFF; cdr3_nt: TGCGCCAGCAGCCAAGATTTTCAGGGACTTGAAGCTTTCTTT
j_call: TRBJ2-5; clone_size: many; v_call: TRBV20-1; d_call: -; cdr3_aa: CSARPGALLGGTQYF; cdr3_nt: TGCAGTGCTAGACCCGGGGCCCTTTTAGGTGGGACCCAGTACTTC
j_call: TRBJ2-1; clone_size: -; v_call: TRBV4-2; d_call: -; cdr3_aa: CASSQGGFLDQQFF; cdr3_nt: TGTGCCAGCAGCCAAGGGGGGTTTCTAGACCAGCAGTTCTTC
j_call: TRBJ1-5; clone_size: many; v_call: TRBV10-3; d_call: -; cdr3_aa: CAISELRSNQPQHF; cdr3_nt: TGTGCCATCAGTGAGCTCCGATCAAATCAGCCCCAGCATTTT